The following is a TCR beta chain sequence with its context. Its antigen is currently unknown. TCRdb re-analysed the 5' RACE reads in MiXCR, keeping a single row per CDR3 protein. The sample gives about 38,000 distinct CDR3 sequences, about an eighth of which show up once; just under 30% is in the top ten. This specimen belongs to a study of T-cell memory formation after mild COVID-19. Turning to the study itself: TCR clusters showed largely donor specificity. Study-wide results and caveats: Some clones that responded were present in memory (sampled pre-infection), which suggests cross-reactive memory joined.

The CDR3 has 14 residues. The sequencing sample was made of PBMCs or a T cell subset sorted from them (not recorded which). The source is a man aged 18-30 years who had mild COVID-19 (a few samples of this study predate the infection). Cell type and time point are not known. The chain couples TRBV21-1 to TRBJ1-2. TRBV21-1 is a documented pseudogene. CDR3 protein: CASSNFRRGYGYTF. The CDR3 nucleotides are TGTGCCAGCAGCAATTTCCGGAGGGGATATGGCTACACCTTC.